This entry lists 2 T cell receptor beta chains sequenced from one sample in a study of cytomegalovirus exposure and HLA in healthy donors. 60 Vbeta and 13 Jbeta primers were used in PCR. Some clones are missing from TCRdb's copy, which holds only in-frame ones; the method was immunoSEQ multiplex PCR. The sample includes some 150,000 clones, about 72% of them seen just once. Sample: PBMCs. The receptor set was obtained from a man aged 55 to 70 in good health and CMV-seronegative.

This chain joins TRBV7-2 and TRBJ2-5; D is possibly TRBD1 (5 bases). V lost 1 base and J lost 7, with 16 bases in between. CDR1 SGHTA and CDR2 FQGNSA come from the germline V gene. This CDR3 has 15 residues. The CDR3 region is CASSLGAQGKPTQYF. The CDR3 DNA sequence: TGTGCCAGCAGCTTAGGAGCCCAGGGAAAGCCGACCCAGTACTTC.

Only a few counts were recorded for this clone. V gene TRBV7-2 combines with J gene TRBJ2-7; D is unclear. CDR3 length: 13 amino acids. Between the trimmed V and J ends, which lost 4 bases and 6 bases, there was a span of 13 bases. CDR1 is SGHTA and CDR2 is FQGNSA in the germline V gene. The CDR3 DNA sequence: TGTGCCAGCAGCTACTCTTTTCTACGCGAGCAGTACTTC. This codes for CASSYSFLREQYF.